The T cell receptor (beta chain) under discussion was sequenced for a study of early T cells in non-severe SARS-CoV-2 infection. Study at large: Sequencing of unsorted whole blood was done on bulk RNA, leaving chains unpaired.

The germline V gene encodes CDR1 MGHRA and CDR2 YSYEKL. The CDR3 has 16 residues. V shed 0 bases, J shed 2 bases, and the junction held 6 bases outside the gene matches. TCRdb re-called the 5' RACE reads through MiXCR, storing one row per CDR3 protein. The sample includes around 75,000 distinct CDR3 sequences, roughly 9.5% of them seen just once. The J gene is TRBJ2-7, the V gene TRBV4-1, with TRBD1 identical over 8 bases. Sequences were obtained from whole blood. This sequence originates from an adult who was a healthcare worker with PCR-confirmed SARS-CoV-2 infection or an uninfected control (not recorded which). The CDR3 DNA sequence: TGCGCCAGCAGCCAAGATCCGGGACAGGTAGCCTACGAGCAGTACTTC. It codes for CASSQDPGQVAYEQYF.